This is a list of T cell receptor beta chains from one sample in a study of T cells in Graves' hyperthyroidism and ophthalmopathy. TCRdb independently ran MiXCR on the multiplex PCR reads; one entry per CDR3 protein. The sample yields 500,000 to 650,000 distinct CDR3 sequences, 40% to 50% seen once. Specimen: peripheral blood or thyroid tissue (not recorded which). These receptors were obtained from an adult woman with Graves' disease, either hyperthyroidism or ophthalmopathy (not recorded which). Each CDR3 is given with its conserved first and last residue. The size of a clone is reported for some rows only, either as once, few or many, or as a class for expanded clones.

CDR3aa: CASSPRSLGAFF
abundance: few
v_gene: TRBV18
j_gene: TRBJ1-1

CDR3aa: CASSLFRGSLPYEQYF
abundance: many
v_gene: TRBV7-9
j_gene: TRBJ2-7

CDR3aa: CASKRQGNSPLHF
abundance: .
v_gene: TRBV2
j_gene: TRBJ1-6

CDR3aa: CASSGGEVGETQYF
abundance: .
v_gene: TRBV7-8
j_gene: TRBJ2-5

CDR3aa: CASSPQGEEGNTIYF
abundance: .
v_gene: TRBV5-1
j_gene: TRBJ1-3

CDR3aa: CAISDAAGGTQPQHF
abundance: .
v_gene: TRBV10-3
j_gene: TRBJ1-5

CDR3aa: CASSLGGTAIETQYF
abundance: .
v_gene: TRBV7-3
j_gene: TRBJ2-5

CDR3aa: CASSPSPTVPGANVLTF
abundance: many
v_gene: TRBV27
j_gene: TRBJ2-6

CDR3aa: CASSEGLPGTEAFF
abundance: many
v_gene: TRBV10-1
j_gene: TRBJ1-1

CDR3aa: CSAMRAQETQYF
abundance: .
v_gene: TRBV20-1
j_gene: TRBJ2-5

CDR3aa: CASSPSGSVHEQYF
abundance: .
v_gene: TRBV7-2
j_gene: TRBJ2-7

CDR3aa: CASRGDRGVEAFF
abundance: .
v_gene: TRBV12-3/TRBV12-4
j_gene: TRBJ1-1

CDR3aa: CTSSLTGGNTEAFF
abundance: .
v_gene: TRBV5-4
j_gene: TRBJ1-1

CDR3aa: CASTPLEGWATEAFF
abundance: .
v_gene: TRBV12-3/TRBV12-4
j_gene: TRBJ1-1

CDR3aa: CASSESRIVTEKLFF
abundance: once
v_gene: TRBV25-1
j_gene: TRBJ1-4

CDR3aa: CASSKNTIGLAGGDRETQYF
abundance: .
v_gene: TRBV7-8
j_gene: TRBJ2-5

CDR3aa: CSARGRNTEAFF
abundance: .
v_gene: TRBV20-1
j_gene: TRBJ1-1

CDR3aa: CASSGTVPYEQYF
abundance: .
v_gene: TRBV25-1
j_gene: TRBJ2-7

CDR3aa: CASNHMGAGTQYF
abundance: .
v_gene: TRBV6-4
j_gene: .

CDR3aa: CASSFGGNQPQHF
abundance: .
v_gene: TRBV5-1
j_gene: TRBJ1-5

CDR3aa: CASTPTSGGPPGELFF
abundance: many
v_gene: TRBV7-3
j_gene: TRBJ2-2

CDR3aa: CSATTENYGYTF
abundance: few
v_gene: TRBV20-1
j_gene: TRBJ1-2

CDR3aa: CASCRDLYGYTF
abundance: .
v_gene: TRBV5-1
j_gene: TRBJ1-2

CDR3aa: CSVNRGRRYGYTF
abundance: few
v_gene: TRBV29-1
j_gene: TRBJ1-2

CDR3aa: CSADRTGEMQTQYF
abundance: few
v_gene: TRBV20-1
j_gene: TRBJ2-5

CDR3aa: CSATWGTVYEQYF
abundance: .
v_gene: TRBV29-1
j_gene: TRBJ2-7

CDR3aa: CASHGRDSPLHF
abundance: .
v_gene: TRBV10-2
j_gene: TRBJ1-6

CDR3aa: CASSVGREQYF
abundance: .
v_gene: TRBV7-9
j_gene: TRBJ2-7

CDR3aa: CASSLPPGTGELFF
abundance: .
v_gene: TRBV6-5
j_gene: TRBJ2-2

CDR3aa: CASSLEWDRQNSPLHF
abundance: .
v_gene: TRBV7-6
j_gene: TRBJ1-6

CDR3aa: CASSQGGNNSPLHF
abundance: .
v_gene: TRBV12-5
j_gene: TRBJ1-6

CDR3aa: CSARGERGRPNGYTF
abundance: .
v_gene: TRBV20-1
j_gene: TRBJ1-2

CDR3aa: CAIPSAIAGGPRELFF
abundance: .
v_gene: TRBV2
j_gene: TRBJ2-2

CDR3aa: CSVGKLAEQYF
abundance: .
v_gene: TRBV29-1
j_gene: TRBJ2-7

CDR3aa: CASSFWGISYEQYF
abundance: many
v_gene: TRBV7-2
j_gene: TRBJ2-7

CDR3aa: CASGSRGQLKEKLFF
abundance: .
v_gene: TRBV2
j_gene: TRBJ1-4

CDR3aa: CASSRSGGAGNTIYF
abundance: .
v_gene: TRBV16
j_gene: TRBJ1-3

CDR3aa: CASSMGRGGYTF
abundance: .
v_gene: TRBV19
j_gene: TRBJ1-2

CDR3aa: CASSVADRGYGGYTF
abundance: .
v_gene: TRBV9
j_gene: TRBJ1-2

CDR3aa: CASKILGYRGNTIYF
abundance: few
v_gene: TRBV28
j_gene: TRBJ1-3

CDR3aa: CSARGSWTSGGELFF
abundance: .
v_gene: TRBV20-1
j_gene: TRBJ2-2

CDR3aa: CATSEDSDYGYTF
abundance: many
v_gene: TRBV24-1
j_gene: TRBJ1-2

CDR3aa: CASSQVWRGEETQYF
abundance: .
v_gene: TRBV7-8
j_gene: TRBJ2-5

CDR3aa: CASSFSPGQETQYF
abundance: .
v_gene: TRBV5-1
j_gene: TRBJ2-5

CDR3aa: CASSQGIGSGNTF
abundance: .
v_gene: TRBV14
j_gene: TRBJ1-2

CDR3aa: CATSARIGLMNTEAFF
abundance: .
v_gene: TRBV24-1
j_gene: TRBJ1-1

CDR3aa: CATSGSGSYEQYF
abundance: few
v_gene: TRBV15
j_gene: TRBJ2-7

CDR3aa: CASSLEVGMNTEAFF
abundance: .
v_gene: TRBV28
j_gene: TRBJ1-1

CDR3aa: CAIRGGQGNETQYF
abundance: many
v_gene: TRBV10-3
j_gene: TRBJ2-5